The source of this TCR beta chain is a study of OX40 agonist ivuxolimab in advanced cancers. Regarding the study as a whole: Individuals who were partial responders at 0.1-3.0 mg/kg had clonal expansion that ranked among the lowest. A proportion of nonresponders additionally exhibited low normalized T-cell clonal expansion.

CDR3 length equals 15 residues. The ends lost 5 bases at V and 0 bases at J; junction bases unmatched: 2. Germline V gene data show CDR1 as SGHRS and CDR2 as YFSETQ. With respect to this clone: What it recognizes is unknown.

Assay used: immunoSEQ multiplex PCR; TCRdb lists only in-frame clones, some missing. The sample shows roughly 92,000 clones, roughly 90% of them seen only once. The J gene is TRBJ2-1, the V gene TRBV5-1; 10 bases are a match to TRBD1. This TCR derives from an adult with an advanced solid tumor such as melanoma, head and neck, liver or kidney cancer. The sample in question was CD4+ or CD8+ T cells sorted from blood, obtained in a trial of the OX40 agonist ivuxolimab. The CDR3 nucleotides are TGCGCCAGCAGGACAGGGGGCAGCTCCTACAATGAGCAGTTCTTC. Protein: CASRTGGSSYNEQFF.